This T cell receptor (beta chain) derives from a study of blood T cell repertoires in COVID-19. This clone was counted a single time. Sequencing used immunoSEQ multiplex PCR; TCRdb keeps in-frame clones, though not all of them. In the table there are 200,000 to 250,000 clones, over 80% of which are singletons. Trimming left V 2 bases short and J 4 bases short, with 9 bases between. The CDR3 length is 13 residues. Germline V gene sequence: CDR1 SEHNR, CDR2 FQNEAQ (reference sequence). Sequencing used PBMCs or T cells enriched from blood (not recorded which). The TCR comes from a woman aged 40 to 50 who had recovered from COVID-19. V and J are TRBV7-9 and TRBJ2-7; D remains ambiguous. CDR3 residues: CASSLPPVYEQYF. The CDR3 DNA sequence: TGTGCCAGCAGCTTACCCCCCGTGTACGAGCAGTACTTC.